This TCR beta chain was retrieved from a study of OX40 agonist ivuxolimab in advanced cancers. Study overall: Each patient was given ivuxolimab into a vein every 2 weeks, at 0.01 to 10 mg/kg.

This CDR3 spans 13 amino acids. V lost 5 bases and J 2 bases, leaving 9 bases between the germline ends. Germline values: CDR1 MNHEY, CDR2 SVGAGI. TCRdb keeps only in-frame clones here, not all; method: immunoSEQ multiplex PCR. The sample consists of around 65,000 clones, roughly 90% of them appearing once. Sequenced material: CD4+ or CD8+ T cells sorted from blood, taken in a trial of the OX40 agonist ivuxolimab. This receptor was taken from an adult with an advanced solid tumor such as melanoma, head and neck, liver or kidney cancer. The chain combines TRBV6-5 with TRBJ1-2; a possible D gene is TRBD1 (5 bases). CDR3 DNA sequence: TGTGCCAGCAGTACGGGACGGAACTATGGCTACACCTTC. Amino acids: CASSTGRNYGYTF.